This entry lists 18 T cell receptor beta chains sequenced from one sample in a study of T cells after yellow fever vaccination (dated by TCRdb to between 2018 and 2020). Library prep was done by 5' RACE. Sequencing was carried out with an Illumina HiSeq 2500. The raw public data were reprocessed by TCRdb itself: fastp quality trimming at Q25, MiXCR clonotype calling, in-frame beta chains only. When rows share a CDR3 protein, they turn into one entry using the most common DNA and genes. Here the sample has 450,000 to 550,000 distinct CDR3 sequences; less than 20% occur a single time. The top ten constitute approximately 15% of the sample. The treatment or condition tag for this specimen amounts to: live attenuated yellow fever vaccine strain. The sample was PBMCs, taken 15 days after the yellow fever booster vaccination. All receptors derive from a man under 40 who received the YFV17D yellow fever vaccine.

This clonotype has only a few counts. The chain links TRBV12-3 or TRBV12-4 to TRBJ2-7; D is perhaps TRBD2 (6 bases). The germline V and J ends were trimmed by 7 bases and 0 bases, with 19 bases remaining between them. The CDR3 sequence is 16 residues long. The CDR3 sequence: CASTQFTGESSYEQYF. The CDR3 region has the DNA TGTGCCAGCACCCAATTCACGGGAGAAAGCTCCTACGAGCAGTACTTC.

The chain joins TRBV3-1 to TRBJ2-1, with D unresolved. The ends were cut back, 2 bases at V and 7 bases at J, with 6 bases in the middle. Germline assignment: CDR1 LGHDT and CDR2 YNNKEL (reference sequence). CDR3 size: 12 residues. The CDR3 DNA reads TGTGCCAGCAGCCAAAACGGGAATGAGCAGTTCTTC. Translating gives CASSQNGNEQFF.

The count of this clonotype is one. This rearrangement joins TRBV18 to TRBJ2-3, with D possibly TRBD1 on 5 matching bases. With 2 bases removed from V and 4 bases from J, the gap between germline ends came to 13 bases. CDR1 is KGHSH, CDR2 LQKENI, per germline. The CDR3 is 15 residues long. The chain's CDR3 is CASSPRQGKADTQYF. The CDR3 DNA reads TGTGCCAGCTCACCAAGGCAGGGAAAGGCAGATACGCAGTATTTT.

This clonotype has a handful of counts. The gene calls are TRBV7-2 and TRBJ2-1; tentative D call: TRBD2 (5 bases). The CDR3 sequence is 14 residues long. Germline values: CDR1 SGHTA, CDR2 FQGNSA. The V end lost 5 bases, the J end lost 3 bases, and 11 bases lay between the germline ends. The CDR3 reads CASSQLGSYNEQFF. The DNA of the CDR3 is TGTGCCAGCAGCCAACTGGGGAGCTACAATGAGCAGTTCTTC.

This clonotype was recorded many times. The genes are TRBV12-3 or TRBV12-4 and TRBJ2-1; D perhaps matches TRBD2 (5 bases). The CDR3 runs to 16 residues. V was clipped by 5 bases and J by 4 bases, with 18 bases between them. The CDR3 sequence is CASSIVGTTGYNEQFF. In DNA, the CDR3 is TGTGCCAGCAGTATTGTGGGAACAACGGGGTACAATGAGCAGTTCTTC.

This clonotype was observed a few times. The chain couples TRBV11-2 to TRBJ2-7, with D maybe TRBD1 (6 bases). CDR3 size: 15 residues. Germline lookup yields CDR1 SGHAT and CDR2 FQNNGV. The V and J ends lost 8 bases and 3 bases respectively, with 20 bases between them. In DNA, the CDR3 is TGTGCCAGCGGCAAACTCACAGGGACCATCTACGAGCAGTACTTC. The encoded protein is CASGKLTGTIYEQYF.

A single count supports this clonotype. This rearrangement joins TRBV6-2 or TRBV6-3 to TRBJ2-1; the match to TRBD1 covers 11 bases. This CDR3 has 16 amino acids. Unmatched junction bases numbered 8, after V lost 5 bases and J lost 5 bases. Per the germline V gene, CDR1 is MNHEY and CDR2 is SVGEGT. This chain's CDR3 is CASSPSPGQGDNEQFF. CDR3 coding DNA: TGTGCCAGCAGTCCAAGTCCGGGACAGGGGGACAATGAGCAGTTCTTC.

J is TRBJ2-2 and V is TRBV5-1; TRBD1 might be the D (5 bases). The CDR3 spans 15 residues. Trimming removed 2 bases at V and 1 base at J, with 9 bases between. Germline lookup yields CDR1 SGHRS and CDR2 YFSETQ. Written as DNA, the CDR3 is TGCGCCAGCAGCTTAGGCAGGGTGAACACCGGGGAGCTGTTTTTT. The encoded protein is CASSLGRVNTGELFF.

This clonotype has only one observation. The chain carries TRBV20-1 and TRBJ2-3; D is unclear. The CDR3 runs 12 residues. Trimming took off 7 bases at V and 3 bases at J, with 11 bases between the two ends. Germline CDR1 DFQATT, CDR2 SNEGSKA (reference sequence). CDR3 sequence: CSVMLGTDTQYF. CDR3 DNA sequence: TGCAGTGTTATGCTTGGAACAGATACGCAGTATTTT.

In its sample, this clonotype was seen a few times. The genes are TRBV7-2 and TRBJ2-5; D tentatively reads TRBD1 or TRBD2 (5 bases each). The CDR3 extends over 15 amino acids. The V and J ends lost 2 bases and 5 bases respectively, with 15 bases between them. Germline V lookup: CDR1 SGHTA, CDR2 FQGNSA. The DNA of the CDR3 is TGTGCCAGCAGCTTAACACAGGACTTGCGGGAGACCCAGTACTTC. Protein product: CASSLTQDLRETQYF.

The chain couples TRBV20-1 to TRBJ1-1; D unresolved. Trimming shortened V by 0 bases and J by 3 bases, and 8 bases separated the two germline ends. The CDR3 runs to 13 residues. CDR1 and CDR2 (germline): DFQATT, SNEGSKA (reference sequence). CDR3 nucleotide sequence: TGCAGTGCTAGAGAGGCTCAGGACACTGAAGCTTTCTTT. It is translated as CSAREAQDTEAFF.

A few counts support this clonotype. The V call is TRBV27, the J call TRBJ2-3; maybe TRBD2 (7 bases). Germline values: CDR1 MNHEY, CDR2 SMNVEV (reference sequence). This CDR3 has 15 amino acids. V lost 2 bases and J 3 bases, leaving 12 bases between the germline ends. CDR3 region: CASSLEGGWTDTQYF. Written as DNA, the CDR3 is TGTGCCAGCAGTTTAGAGGGGGGGTGGACAGATACGCAGTATTTT.

This clonotype was counted between two and nine times. V is TRBV4-3 and J is TRBJ2-7; perhaps D is TRBD1 or TRBD2 (5 bases each). The CDR3 loop spans 16 amino acids. Germline CDR1 is LGHNA and CDR2 is YSLEER. V was trimmed by 4 bases and J by 2 bases, leaving 18 bases between them. The CDR3 DNA reads as TGCGCCAGCAGCCCCCCCGTCCGACGGGACCCCTACGAGCAGTACTTC. It translates to CASSPPVRRDPYEQYF.

The V call is TRBV7-2, the J call TRBJ2-1, with D unclear. This CDR3 has 11 residues. With 6 bases removed from V and 10 bases from J, the gap between germline ends came to 10 bases. CDR1 and CDR2 from the germline V gene are SGHTA and FQGNSA. The CDR3 spells CASSSQVEQFF. The CDR3 coding sequence is TGTGCCAGCAGTTCCCAGGTCGAGCAGTTCTTC.

The V gene is TRBV9, the J gene TRBJ2-4; 8 bases line up with TRBD2. CDR1 SGDLS and CDR2 YYNGEE come from the germline V gene. This CDR3 has 15 residues. The V gene end was trimmed by 4 bases and the J gene end by 7 bases; junction bases not matched to a gene: 10. The CDR3 is CASSPPGGAYNIQYF. In nucleotides, the CDR3 is TGTGCCAGCAGCCCTCCGGGGGGGGCTTATAACATTCAGTACTTC.

This chain connects TRBV12-3 or TRBV12-4 to TRBJ2-2, with 7 positions matching TRBD1. This CDR3 spans 13 amino acids. V trimming: 5 bases; J trimming: 6 bases; junction bases outside the gene matches: 3. DNA of the CDR3: TGTGCCAGCAGTACAGGGGTGGCCGGGGAGCTGTTTTTT. Protein product: CASSTGVAGELFF.

V gene TRBV20-1 combines with J gene TRBJ2-7; TRBD2 might be the D (7 bases). V shed 7 bases and J shed 4 bases, with 17 bases lying between them. Germline loops: CDR1 DFQATT, CDR2 SNEGSKA (reference sequence). The CDR3 is made up of 13 amino acids. This CDR3 is CSVPSGGRYEQYF. The CDR3 region has the DNA TGCAGTGTCCCATCGGGGGGCAGGTACGAGCAGTACTTC.

The CDR3 DNA sequence: TGTGCCAGCAGTACAGGGGGCCCCTCTGGGGCCAACGTCCTGACTTTC. Its protein product is CASSTGGPSGANVLTF. V usage is TRBV28 and J usage is TRBJ2-6; 9 nucleotides line up with TRBD1. From germline, CDR1 is MDHEN and CDR2 SYDVKM. CDR3 size: 16 residues. V dropped 5 bases and J dropped 0; count of bases not matched to a gene: 2.